The next 9 T cell receptor beta chains were all read from a single sample in a study of patients and donors after allogeneic stem cell transplantation. TCRdb re-derived calls from the RT-PCR reads in MiXCR, one entry per CDR3 protein. Altogether about a million distinct CDR3 sequences are present, roughly 18% being singletons, with the ten largest covering 5% to 6.5%. Sequenced input: blood, either unsorted or a sorted T cell fraction (not recorded which). The receptors originated from a human donor who was either an allogeneic HSCT recipient or a stem cell or donor lymphocyte infusion donor (not recorded which). It is not recorded whose cells these are; they may come from a transplant donor.

V gene TRBV5-1 combines with J gene TRBJ2-1; 8 nucleotides align to TRBD2. Germline V gene data show CDR1 as SGHRS and CDR2 as YFSETQ. CDR3 length: 14 amino acids. Trimming at V came to 2 bases and at J to 5 bases, leaving 3 bases not matched to a gene. CDR3 DNA sequence: TGCGCCAGCAGCTTAGGTAGCGGGGACAATGAGCAGTTCTTC. This gives the protein CASSLGSGDNEQFF.

Comment on this clonotype: A read error may account for a junction end that differs from germline. CDR3 bases: TGTGCCAGCAGAGTAGACGGCCGCACCGATTCACCCCTCTACTTT. This translates into CASRVDGRTDSPLYF. The chain joins TRBV12-3 or TRBV12-4 to TRBJ1-6, with D unclear. This CDR3 has 15 amino acids.

The chain carries TRBV4-1 and TRBJ2-4; D tentatively reads TRBD1 or TRBD2 (5 bases each). CDR3 length: 12 residues. Germline V gives CDR1 MGHRA, CDR2 YSYEKL. V lost 0 bases, J lost 14 bases, and 11 bases lay in between. This CDR3 reads CASSQERGRKYF. CDR3 DNA: TGCGCCAGCAGCCAAGAGAGGGGACGCAAGTACTTC.

This clonotype came up many times. The rearrangement uses TRBV29-1 and TRBJ2-3; the match to TRBD1 covers 7 bases. The junction had 3 bases not matched to a gene; V was cut back by 7 bases and J by 2 bases. Germline values: CDR1 SQVTM, CDR2 ANQGSEA. This CDR3 has 12 amino acids. The CDR3 DNA reads TGCAGCGGCAGGGGGACCACAGATACGCAGTATTTT. It translates to CSGRGTTDTQYF.

The V and J genes are TRBV5-1 and TRBJ2-1; no clear D gene. Germline lookup yields CDR1 SGHRS and CDR2 YFSETQ. Trimming took off 2 bases at V and 2 bases at J, with 14 bases between the two ends. The length of the CDR3 is 16 residues. DNA for the CDR3: TGCGCCAGCAGCTTTTTTTCCAGGTCGACCTACAATGAGCAGTTCTTC. Translation gives CASSFFSRSTYNEQFF.

This clonotype was counted between two and nine times. The chain employs TRBV5-1 and TRBJ1-2, with D possibly TRBD1 on 6 matching bases. Looked up from germline, CDR1 is SGHRS and CDR2 is YFSETQ. The length of the CDR3 is 16 residues. Trimming removed 4 bases from V and 3 bases from J, with 19 bases in between. The CDR3 is CASSPGVNEADYGYTF. CDR3 nucleotides: TGCGCCAGCAGCCCAGGGGTTAATGAGGCTGACTATGGCTACACCTTC.

The rearrangement uses TRBV7-8 and TRBJ2-5; D is perhaps TRBD1 (6 bases). Germline CDR1 SGHVS, CDR2 FQNEAQ. V dropped 5 bases and J dropped 3 bases, with 13 bases sitting between them. The CDR3 has 14 residues. CDR3 protein: CASSTQGLKETQYF. The CDR3 coding sequence is TGTGCCAGCAGCACACAGGGCCTTAAAGAGACCCAGTACTTC.

This rearrangement joins TRBV2 to TRBJ2-3; 7 nucleotides line up with TRBD1. The CDR3 is 16 amino acids. The germline V gene encodes CDR1 SNHLY and CDR2 FYNNEI. V gave up 0 bases and J gave up 4 bases; unmatched junction bases: 7. For the CDR3, the DNA is TGTGCCAGCAGTGAAGCGAACAGGGGCGGCCCAGATACGCAGTATTTT. This gives the protein CASSEANRGGPDTQYF.

This chain uses TRBV6-5 with TRBJ1-1; no reliable D call. The CDR3 is 17 amino acids. Trimming left V 2 bases short and J 1 base short, with 17 bases between. Looked up from germline, CDR1 is MNHEY and CDR2 is SVGAGI. The CDR3 region is CASSYAGQRLGNTEAFF. The DNA of the CDR3 is TGTGCCAGCAGTTACGCCGGCCAGCGACTTGGGAACACTGAAGCTTTCTTT.